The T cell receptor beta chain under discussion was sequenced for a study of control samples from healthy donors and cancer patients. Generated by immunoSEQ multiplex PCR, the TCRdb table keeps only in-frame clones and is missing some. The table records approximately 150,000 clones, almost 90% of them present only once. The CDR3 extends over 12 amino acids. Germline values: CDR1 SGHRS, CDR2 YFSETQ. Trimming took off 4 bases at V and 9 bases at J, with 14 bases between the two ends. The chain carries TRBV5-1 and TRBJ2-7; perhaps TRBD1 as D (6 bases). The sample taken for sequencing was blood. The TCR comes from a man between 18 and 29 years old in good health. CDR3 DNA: TGCGCCAGCAGCCCGGACAGTTTGAGGCAGTACTTC. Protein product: CASSPDSLRQYF.